This is a list of T cell receptor beta chains from one sample in a study of post-analysis software for immune sequencing data. TCRdb reprocessed the PCR reads via MiXCR and lists one record per CDR3 protein. The sample carries 700,000 to 900,000 distinct CDR3 sequences, 46% recorded once. Sequencing used blood. These receptors came from a girl aged 10-17 years with multiple sclerosis. Each CDR3 is given with its conserved first and last residue. The D gene is left open where the match is weak. Clone size is stated in some rows and not others, as once, few, many or a class when expanded.

-,TRBJ2-1,-,TRBV24-1,TGTGCCACCAGTGATTCACCGGGGCGGGTATGGTTCTTC,CATSDSPGRVWFF
-,TRBJ2-5,-,TRBV5-1,TGCGCCAGCAGCTCCCCAGCTGGACGGATCCTTGGGGAGACCCAGTACTTC,CASSSPAGRILGETQYF
TRBD1,TRBJ2-5,-,TRBV11-1,TGTGCCAGCACTGCGGGGACAGGTGTTGGGGAGACCCAGTACTTC,CASTAGTGVGETQYF
-,TRBJ1-1,-,TRBV5-8,TGTGCCAGCAGCTTGGCGGAGCGGTACACTGAAGCTTTCTTT,CASSLAERYTEAFF
-,TRBJ2-1,-,TRBV5-6,TGTGCCAGCAGCCTCCGAGTGGGGAGGGGGGATAATGAGCAGTTCTTC,CASSLRVGRGDNEQFF
-,TRBJ2-7,-,TRBV29-1,TGCAGCGTCACAGGGATCACGGGTCTCCTCGGGGAGCAGTACTTC,CSVTGITGLLGEQYF
TRBD2,TRBJ2-1,-,TRBV12-3/TRBV12-4,TGTGCCAGCAGTCCAACTAGCGGGAGAGTGTTTGAGCAGTTCTTC,CASSPTSGRVFEQFF
-,TRBJ2-5,-,TRBV7-9,TGTGCCAGCAGCTCACTAGAGGGGACCCAGTACTTC,CASSSLEGTQYF
-,TRBJ1-1,-,TRBV20-1,TGCAGTGCTCCAAAAGGGGGCACTGAAGCTTTCTTT,CSAPKGGTEAFF
-,TRBJ2-1,-,TRBV14,TGTGCCAGCGGCCAATGGTTTGCGGCCAGCTCCTACAATGAGCAGTTCTTC,CASGQWFAASSYNEQFF
-,TRBJ2-3,few,TRBV20-1,TGCAGTGCCCAACAGGGAGATACGCAGTATTTT,CSAQQGDTQYF
-,TRBJ2-7,-,TRBV12-3/TRBV12-4,TGTGCCAGCAGTTTTGGTAGCGAGGACACCTACGAGCAGTACTTC,CASSFGSEDTYEQYF
TRBD1,TRBJ1-2,few,TRBV6-5,TGTGCCAGCAGTTTTGGACAGGGAGGGGGCTACACCTTC,CASSFGQGGGYTF
TRBD2,TRBJ2-5,many,TRBV5-6,TGTGCCAGCAGCCCGCGGGGGACGCCGGAGACCCAGTACTTC,CASSPRGTPETQYF
-,TRBJ2-1,-,TRBV27,TGTGCCAGCAGTCCTGACTGGTTAGCCTACAATGAGCAGTTCTTC,CASSPDWLAYNEQFF
-,TRBJ1-4,-,TRBV28,TGTGCCAGCATCGGGGGACGGAATAATGAAAAACTGTTTTTT,CASIGGRNNEKLFF
-,TRBJ2-3,few,TRBV24-1,TGTGCCACCAGTCGGGACGGGTTCACAGATACGCAGTATTTT,CATSRDGFTDTQYF
-,TRBJ2-5,few,TRBV20-1,TGCAGTGCTAGAGAGACGGGACTAGAGACCCAGTACTTC,CSARETGLETQYF
TRBD1,TRBJ2-7,few,TRBV4-2,TGTGCCAGCAGCCACTCGGACAGGGGAGGGTCCTACGAGCAGTACTTC,CASSHSDRGGSYEQYF
TRBD1,TRBJ2-7,few,TRBV27,TGTGCCAGCACCGACAGGGCCTTCGAGCAGTACTTC,CASTDRAFEQYF
TRBD2,TRBJ2-7,-,TRBV6-6,TGTGCCAGCAGTTCTACCTTTCGACTAGCGGGAAGGCGCGAGCAGTACTTC,CASSSTFRLAGRREQYF
TRBD1,TRBJ2-7,few,TRBV12-3/TRBV12-4,TGTGCCAGCAGCCGGGGACAGGTCAGGAACGAGCAGTACTTC,CASSRGQVRNEQYF
-,TRBJ2-5,-,TRBV20-1,TGCAGTGCTAGAGGGGGGGCGCTTGAGACCCAGTACTTC,CSARGGALETQYF
TRBD1,TRBJ2-1,-,TRBV6-1,TGTGCCAGCAGTCGGACAGGGGGCATGGCCTACAATGAGCAGTTCTTC,CASSRTGGMAYNEQFF
-,TRBJ1-6,-,TRBV27,TGTGCCAGCAGTTTTATGCCGCACGGGCCCAATTCACCCCTCCACTTT,CASSFMPHGPNSPLHF